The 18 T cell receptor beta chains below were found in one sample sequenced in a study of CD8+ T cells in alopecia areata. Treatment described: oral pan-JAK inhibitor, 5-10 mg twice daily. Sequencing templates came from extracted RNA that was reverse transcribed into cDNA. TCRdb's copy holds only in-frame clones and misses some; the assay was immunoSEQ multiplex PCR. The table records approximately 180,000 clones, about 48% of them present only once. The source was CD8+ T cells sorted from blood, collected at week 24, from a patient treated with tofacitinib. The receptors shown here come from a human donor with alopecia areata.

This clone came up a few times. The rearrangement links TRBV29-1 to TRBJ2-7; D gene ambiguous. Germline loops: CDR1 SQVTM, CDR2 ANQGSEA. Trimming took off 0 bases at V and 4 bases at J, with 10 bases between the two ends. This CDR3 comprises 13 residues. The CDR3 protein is CSVEDSNQYEQYF. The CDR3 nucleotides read TGCAGCGTTGAAGATTCCAACCAGTACGAGCAGTACTTC.

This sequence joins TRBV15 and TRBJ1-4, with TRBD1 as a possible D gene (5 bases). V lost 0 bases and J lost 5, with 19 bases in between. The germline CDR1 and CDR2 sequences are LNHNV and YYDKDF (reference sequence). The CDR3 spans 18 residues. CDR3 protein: CATSRDGPGAGPNEKLFF. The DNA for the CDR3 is TGTGCCACCAGCAGAGATGGCCCTGGGGCCGGCCCAAATGAAAAACTGTTTTTT.

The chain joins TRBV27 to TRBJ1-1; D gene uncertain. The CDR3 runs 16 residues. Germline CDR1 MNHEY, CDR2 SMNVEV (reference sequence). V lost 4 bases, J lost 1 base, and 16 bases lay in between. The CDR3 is CASSSPSLLRNTEAFF. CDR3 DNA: TGTGCCAGCAGTTCCCCTTCCTTATTAAGGAACACTGAAGCTTTCTTT.

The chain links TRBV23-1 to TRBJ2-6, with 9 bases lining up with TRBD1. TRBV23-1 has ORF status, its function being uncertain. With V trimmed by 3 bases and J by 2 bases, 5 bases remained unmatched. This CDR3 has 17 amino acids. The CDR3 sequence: CASSQGQGTAGANVLTF. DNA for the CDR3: TGCGCCAGCAGTCAGGGACAGGGTACGGCTGGGGCCAACGTCCTGACTTTC.

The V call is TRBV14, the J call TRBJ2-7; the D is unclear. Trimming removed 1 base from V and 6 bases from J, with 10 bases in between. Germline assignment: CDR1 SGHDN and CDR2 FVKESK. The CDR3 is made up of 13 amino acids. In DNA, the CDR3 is TGTGCCAGCAGCCAAGTTCCCATACGCGAGCAGTACTTC. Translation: CASSQVPIREQYF.

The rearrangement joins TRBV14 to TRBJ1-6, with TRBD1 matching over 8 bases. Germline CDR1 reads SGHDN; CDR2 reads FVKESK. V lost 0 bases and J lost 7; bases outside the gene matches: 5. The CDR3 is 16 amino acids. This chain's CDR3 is CASSQEGTGSNSPLHF. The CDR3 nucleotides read TGTGCCAGCAGCCAAGAAGGGACAGGATCGAATTCACCCCTCCACTTT.

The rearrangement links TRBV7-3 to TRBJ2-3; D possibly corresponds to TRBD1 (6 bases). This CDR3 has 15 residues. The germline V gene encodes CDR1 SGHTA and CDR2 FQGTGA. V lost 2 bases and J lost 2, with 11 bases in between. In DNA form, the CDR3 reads TGTGCCAGCAGCTTATCAGGGGCGTACACAGATACGCAGTATTTT. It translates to CASSLSGAYTDTQYF. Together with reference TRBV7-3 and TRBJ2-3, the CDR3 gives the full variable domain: GAGVSQTPSNKVTEKGKYVELRCDPISGHTALYWYRQSLGQGPEFLIYFQGTGAADDSGLPNDRFFAVRPEGSVSTLKIQRTERGDSAVYLCASSLSGAYTDTQYFGPGTRLTVL.

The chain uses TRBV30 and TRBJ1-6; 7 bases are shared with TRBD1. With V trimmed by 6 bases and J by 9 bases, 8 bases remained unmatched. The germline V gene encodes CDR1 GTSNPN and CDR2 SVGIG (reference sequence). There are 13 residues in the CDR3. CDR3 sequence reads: CACEQGWGSPLHF. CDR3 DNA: TGTGCCTGCGAACAGGGGTGGGGTTCACCCCTCCACTTT.

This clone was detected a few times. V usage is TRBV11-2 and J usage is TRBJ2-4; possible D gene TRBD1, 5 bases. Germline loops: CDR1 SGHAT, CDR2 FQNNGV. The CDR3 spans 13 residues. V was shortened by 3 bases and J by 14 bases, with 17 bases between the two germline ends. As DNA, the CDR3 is TGTGCCAGCAGCTTTAGGCAGGGTTCGCTGGAGTACTTC. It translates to CASSFRQGSLEYF.

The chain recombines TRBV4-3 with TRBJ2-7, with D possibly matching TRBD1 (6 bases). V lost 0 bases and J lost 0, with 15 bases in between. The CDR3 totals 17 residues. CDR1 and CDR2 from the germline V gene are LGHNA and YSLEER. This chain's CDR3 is CASSQDRSQGISYEQYF. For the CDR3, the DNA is TGCGCCAGCAGCCAAGATAGGAGCCAGGGGATCTCCTACGAGCAGTACTTC.

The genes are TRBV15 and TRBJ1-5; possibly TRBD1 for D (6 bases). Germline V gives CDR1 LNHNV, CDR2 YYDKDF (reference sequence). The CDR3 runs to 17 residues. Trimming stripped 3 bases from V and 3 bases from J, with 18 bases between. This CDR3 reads CATSRFPRDKTNQPQHF. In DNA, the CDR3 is TGTGCCACCAGCAGGTTCCCGCGGGACAAGACCAATCAGCCCCAGCATTTT.

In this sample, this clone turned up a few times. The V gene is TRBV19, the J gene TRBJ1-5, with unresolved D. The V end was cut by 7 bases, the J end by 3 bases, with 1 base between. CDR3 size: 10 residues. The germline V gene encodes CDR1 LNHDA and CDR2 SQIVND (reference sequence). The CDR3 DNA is TGTGCCAGTAACAATCAGCCCCAGCATTTT. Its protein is CASNNQPQHF. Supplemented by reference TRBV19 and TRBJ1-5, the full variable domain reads DGGITQSPKYLFRKEGQNVTLSCEQNLNHDAMYWYRQDPGQGLRLIYYSQIVNDFQKGDIAEGYSVSREKKESFPLTVTSAQKNPTAFYLCASNNQPQHFGDGTRLSIL.

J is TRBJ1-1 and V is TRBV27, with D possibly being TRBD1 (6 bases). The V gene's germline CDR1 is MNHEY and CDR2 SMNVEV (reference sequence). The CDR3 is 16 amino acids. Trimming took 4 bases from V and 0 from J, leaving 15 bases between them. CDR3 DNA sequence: TGTGCCAGCAGTTCCCCCAGGGGAAGGATGAACACTGAAGCTTTCTTT. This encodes CASSSPRGRMNTEAFF.

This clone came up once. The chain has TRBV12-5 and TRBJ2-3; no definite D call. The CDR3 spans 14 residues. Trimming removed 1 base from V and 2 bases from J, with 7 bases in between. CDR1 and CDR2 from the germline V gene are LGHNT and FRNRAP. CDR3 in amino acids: CASGLGTDTDTQYF. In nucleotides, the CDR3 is TGTGCTAGTGGTTTGGGGACCGACACAGATACGCAGTATTTT.

The CDR3 DNA reads as TGTGCCAGCAGCTTGCCTCCGTGGGACAGGGGGAATTCACCCCTCCACTTT. Its protein product is CASSLPPWDRGNSPLHF. This rearrangement joins TRBV5-6 to TRBJ1-6, with TRBD1 matching 11 bases. This CDR3 is 17 amino acids long. Germline-derived CDR1 and CDR2 are SGHDT and YYEEEE. With V trimmed by 1 base and J by 7 bases, 7 bases remained unmatched.

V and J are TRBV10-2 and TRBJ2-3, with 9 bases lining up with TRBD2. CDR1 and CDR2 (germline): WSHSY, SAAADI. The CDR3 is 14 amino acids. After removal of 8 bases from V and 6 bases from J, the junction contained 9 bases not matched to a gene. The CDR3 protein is CASHAGGPGDTQYF. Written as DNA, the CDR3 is TGCGCCAGCCATGCGGGGGGGCCAGGGGATACGCAGTATTTT.

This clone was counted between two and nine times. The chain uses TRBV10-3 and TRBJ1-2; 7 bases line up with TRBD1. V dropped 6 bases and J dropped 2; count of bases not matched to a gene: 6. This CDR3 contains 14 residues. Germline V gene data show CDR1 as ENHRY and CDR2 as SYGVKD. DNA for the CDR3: TGTGCCATCAGGGGGGACAGCTACAACTATGGCTACACCTTC. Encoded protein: CAIRGDSYNYGYTF.

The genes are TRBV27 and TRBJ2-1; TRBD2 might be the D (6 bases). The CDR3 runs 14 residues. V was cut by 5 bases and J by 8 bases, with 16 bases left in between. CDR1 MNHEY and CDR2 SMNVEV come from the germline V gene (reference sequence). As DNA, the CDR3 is TGTGCCAGCAGTAACCGGGACTGGGGGGATGAGCAGTTCTTC. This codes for CASSNRDWGDEQFF.